This T cell receptor (beta chain) was captured by sequencing in a study of T-cell reconstitution after alpha-beta-depleted transplantation in children. Study observations and caveats: Where alpha-beta T cells came from about two months after transplant was reportedly several hundred expanded graft clones.

Unique molecular identifiers were incorporated during preparation of the TCRbeta library. TCRdb used MiXCR to reprocess the PCR reads, holding one entry per CDR3 protein. Here the sample spans some 70,000 distinct CDR3 sequences, 4.9% being singletons. The V and J ends lost 6 bases and 4 bases respectively, with 12 bases between them. The CDR3 runs 14 residues. This clonotype was counted at least ten times. Its target is not known. V and J are TRBV12-3 or TRBV12-4 and TRBJ2-2; a possible D gene is TRBD1 (5 bases). The sample in question was PBMCs, mostly from graft donor cells, obtained 180 days after TCRalphabeta/CD19-depleted stem cell transplant. This receptor was identified in a boy younger than two who had a stem cell transplant for acute myeloid leukemia, so the T cells may come from the graft donor. The CDR3 DNA follows: TGTGCCAGCAGAGATAGACAGTTCACCGGGGAGCTGTTTTTT. Translated, it gives CASRDRQFTGELFF.